These 17 T cell receptor beta chains were sequenced from one sample in a study of beta chain features in type 1 diabetes. Since all of the isolated RNA was reverse transcribed, expressed TCRB transcripts were what got sequenced. TCRdb's table, derived via immunoSEQ multiplex PCR, lists solely in-frame clones and lacks some. This table has 400,000 to 600,000 clones, approximately 30% appearing once. The sequenced material came from naive CD4+ T cells from blood. Every receptor here comes from a young man in good health.

This clone was counted between two and nine times. The chain is built from TRBV13 and TRBJ2-7; D is unclear. The V end lost 5 bases, the J end lost 4 bases, and 12 bases lay between the germline ends. The CDR3 consists of 13 residues. Germline loops: CDR1 PRHDT, CDR2 FYEKMQ (reference sequence). CDR3 coding DNA: TGTGCCAGCAGCCCCCGACGTGGGTACGAGCAGTACTTC. Encoded protein: CASSPRRGYEQYF.

The rearrangement joins TRBV5-1 to TRBJ2-3, with D uncertain. This CDR3 region has 14 residues. The germline V gene encodes CDR1 SGHRS and CDR2 YFSETQ. The germline V and J ends were trimmed by 4 bases and 4 bases, with 13 bases remaining between them. This CDR3 reads CASSARKGADTQYF. CDR3 bases: TGCGCCAGCAGCGCGAGGAAGGGTGCAGATACGCAGTATTTT.

This CDR3 is CASSLRDRGPGANVLTF. For the CDR3, the DNA is TGTGCCAGCAGTTTACGGGACAGGGGGCCTGGGGCCAACGTCCTGACTTTC. V and J are TRBV28 and TRBJ2-6; 12 bases map to TRBD1. The V segment lost 2 bases and the J segment 2 bases; nucleotides outside the gene matches: 1. CDR1 is MDHEN, CDR2 SYDVKM, per germline. CDR3 length: 17 residues.

The chain's CDR3 is CAWNSVAGGSYNEQFF. In DNA, the CDR3 is TGTGCCTGGAATTCGGTAGCGGGAGGTTCCTACAATGAGCAGTTCTTC. The V call is TRBV30, the J call TRBJ2-1, with 10 positions matching TRBD2. Germline assignment: CDR1 GTSNPN and CDR2 SVGIG (reference sequence). V shed 4 bases, J shed 1 base, and the junction held 7 bases outside the gene matches. The length of the CDR3 is 16 residues.

The V gene is TRBV9, the J gene TRBJ2-3; D ambiguous. The ends were cut back, 1 base at V and 4 bases at J, with 7 bases in the middle. The CDR3 contains 13 residues. Germline V lookup: CDR1 SGDLS, CDR2 YYNGEE. The CDR3 loop is CASSVTGSDTQYF. The CDR3, as DNA: TGTGCCAGCAGCGTAACGGGTTCAGATACGCAGTATTTT.

This clone was observed a handful of times. Mismatch with germline at one junction end may stem from a read error. The chain carries TRBV20-1 and TRBJ2-1; 8 bases map to TRBD2. The CDR3 runs to 11 residues. The V gene's germline CDR1 is DFQATT and CDR2 SNEGSKA (reference sequence). The CDR3, as DNA: TGCAGTGCTGGAGAAGCGGGAGTTAGGTTCTTC. Translated, it gives CSAGEAGVRFF.

The rearrangement joins TRBV4-1 to TRBJ2-1; 9 bases are a match to TRBD2. Germline CDR1 is MGHRA and CDR2 is YSYEKL. This CDR3 region has 17 residues. V shed 6 bases and J 3 bases; nucleotides not matched to a gene: 12. The DNA of the CDR3 is TGCGCCAGCAGGGGGTCTAGCGGGGCCCCCATCTACAATGAGCAGTTCTTC. It translates to CASRGSSGAPIYNEQFF.

The chain is built from TRBV9 and TRBJ2-6; D is perhaps TRBD1 (6 bases). The CDR3 consists of 16 residues. The germline V gene has CDR1 SGDLS and CDR2 YYNGEE. V was clipped by 4 bases and J by 1 base, with 12 bases between them. CDR3 region: CASSKDRKSGANVLTF. The CDR3 DNA follows: TGTGCCAGCAGCAAAGACAGGAAATCTGGGGCCAACGTCCTGACTTTC.

This clone has a single count. The chain uses TRBV28 and TRBJ1-4; D is uncertain. V lost 2 bases to trimming and J lost 10 bases, with 5 bases between them. This CDR3 is 11 amino acids long. CDR1 and CDR2 (germline): MDHEN, SYDVKM. This CDR3 reads CASSLVGKLFF. The DNA of the CDR3 is TGTGCCAGCAGTTTAGTGGGAAAACTGTTTTTT.

This clone has just a few counts. This rearrangement joins TRBV30 to TRBJ2-7; TRBD2 matches at 8 bases. From germline, CDR1 is GTSNPN and CDR2 SVGIG (reference sequence). Trimming at V came to 7 bases and at J to 6 bases, leaving 11 bases not matched to a gene. The CDR3 consists of 13 residues. The DNA of the CDR3 is TGTGCCTCGTCATCCAGGACTAGCAGCGAGCAGTACTTC. Protein: CASSSRTSSEQYF. Filled out from reference TRBV30 and TRBJ2-7, the complete variable domain reads SQTIHQWPATLVQPVGSPLSLECTVEGTSNPNLYWYRQAAGRGLQLLFYSVGIGQISSEVPQNLSASRPQDRQFILSSKKLLLSDSGFYLCASSSRTSSEQYFGPGTRLTVT.

This clone was counted only a few times. The J gene is TRBJ2-3, the V gene TRBV29-1; TRBD1 matches 8 bases. J lost 3 bases, V lost 3 bases, and 2 bases had no gene match. Per the germline V gene, CDR1 is SQVTM and CDR2 is ANQGSEA. The CDR3 has 13 residues. The CDR3 protein is CSVDRGPTDTQYF. In DNA form, the CDR3 reads TGCAGCGTTGACAGGGGGCCAACAGATACGCAGTATTTT.

This clone was seen only a few times. The genes are TRBV4-2 and TRBJ2-5; D is unclear. Germline V CDR1 and CDR2: LGHNA, YNFKEQ. V was clipped by 3 bases and J by 2 bases, with 13 bases between them. The CDR3 is 15 residues long. CDR3 amino acids: CASSQRLDGQETQYF. The CDR3 nucleotides are TGTGCCAGCAGCCAGCGCCTGGACGGTCAAGAGACCCAGTACTTC.

The chain recombines TRBV7-8 with TRBJ2-4, with 7 bases identical to TRBD2. Trimming at V came to 0 bases and at J to 0 bases, leaving 5 bases not matched to a gene. The length of the CDR3 is 17 residues. Germline CDR1 is SGHVS and CDR2 is FQNEAQ. The CDR3 DNA follows: TGTGCCAGCAGCTTAGCGCGACTAGCTCTAGCCAAAAACATTCAGTACTTC. It specifies CASSLARLALAKNIQYF.

This chain joins TRBV5-1 and TRBJ1-1; no clear D. Germline V gives CDR1 SGHRS, CDR2 YFSETQ. CDR3 length: 15 amino acids. V lost 3 bases to trimming and J lost 0 bases, with 12 bases between them. This CDR3 reads CASSSWTDVNTEAFF. Written as DNA, the CDR3 is TGCGCCAGCAGCTCCTGGACTGATGTGAACACTGAAGCTTTCTTT.

This chain joins TRBV20-1 and TRBJ1-2; no definite D call. Germline CDR1 reads DFQATT; CDR2 reads SNEGSKA (reference sequence). This CDR3 has 11 residues. V was clipped by 2 bases and J by 7 bases, with 8 bases between them. CDR3 in DNA: TGCAGTGCTAGATTGGTCGGTGGCTACACCTTC. Its translation is CSARLVGGYTF.

The rearrangement joins TRBV7-9 to TRBJ2-2; tentative D call: TRBD1 (6 bases). Trimming left V 7 bases short and J 7 bases short, with 13 bases between. The CDR3 spans 13 residues. The germline gives CDR1 SEHNR, CDR2 FQNEAQ (reference sequence). This CDR3 reads CASTPGQFGELFF. The CDR3 DNA reads as TGTGCCAGCACCCCTGGACAGTTCGGGGAGCTGTTTTTT.

This chain uses TRBV4-3 with TRBJ1-5, with D perhaps matching TRBD1 (5 bases). The CDR3 runs to 17 residues. In germline, CDR1 is LGHNA, CDR2 YSLEER. The V and J ends lost 0 bases and 4 bases respectively, with 16 bases between them. In DNA form, the CDR3 reads TGCGCCAGCAGCCAAGATGTAGGGGCCGGTGGGAATCAGCCCCAGCATTTT. It yields the protein CASSQDVGAGGNQPQHF.